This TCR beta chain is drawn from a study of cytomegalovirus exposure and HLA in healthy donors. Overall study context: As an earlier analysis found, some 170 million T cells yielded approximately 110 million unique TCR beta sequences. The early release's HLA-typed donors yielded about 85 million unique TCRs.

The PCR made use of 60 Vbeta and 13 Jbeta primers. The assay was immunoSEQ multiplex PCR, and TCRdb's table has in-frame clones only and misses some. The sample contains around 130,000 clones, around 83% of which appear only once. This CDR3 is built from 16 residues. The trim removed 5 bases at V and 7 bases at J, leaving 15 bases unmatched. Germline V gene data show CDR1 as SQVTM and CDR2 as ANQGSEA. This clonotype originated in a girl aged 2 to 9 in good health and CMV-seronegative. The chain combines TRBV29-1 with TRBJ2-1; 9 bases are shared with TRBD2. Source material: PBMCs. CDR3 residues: CSVSSAAGGLQNEQFF. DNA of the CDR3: TGCAGCGTTTCTTCGGCTGCGGGAGGGTTGCAGAATGAGCAGTTCTTC.